This section outlines one T cell receptor beta chain sequence together with its context. This entry is derived from a study of blood T cell repertoires in COVID-19. Participants classified as exposed had met a COVID-19 case within 2 weeks before study entry. As processed by the authors: Nucleated cell counts were estimated from reference gene primer amplification. Sequencing used immunoSEQ multiplex PCR; TCRdb keeps in-frame clones, though not all of them. D and trimming were read from the DNA, whereas the V and J calls and clone size are those reported in that table. Of about 350,000 clones in the sample, roughly 90% are singletons; the top ten hold around 0.92%. Germline V gives CDR1 LNHDA, CDR2 SQIVND (reference sequence). CDR3 size: 14 residues. V trimming: 5 bases; J trimming: 3 bases; junction bases outside the gene matches: 6.

The clonotype comes from a woman in her 30s who had been exposed to COVID-19. The chain has TRBV19 and TRBJ2-7; 8 bases match TRBD2. Input material: PBMCs or T cells enriched from blood (not recorded which). The CDR3 sequence: CASSVSGRSYEQYF. The CDR3, as DNA: TGTGCCAGTAGTGTAAGCGGGAGAAGCTACGAGCAGTACTTC.